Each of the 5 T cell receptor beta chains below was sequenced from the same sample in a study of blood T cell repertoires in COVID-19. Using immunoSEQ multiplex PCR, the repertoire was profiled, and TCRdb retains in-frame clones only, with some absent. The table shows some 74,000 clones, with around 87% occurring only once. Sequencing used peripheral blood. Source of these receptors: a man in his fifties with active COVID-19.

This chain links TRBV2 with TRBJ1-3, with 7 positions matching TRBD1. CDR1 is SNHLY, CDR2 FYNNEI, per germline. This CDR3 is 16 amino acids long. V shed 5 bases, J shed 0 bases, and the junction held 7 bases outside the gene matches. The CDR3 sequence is CASSSPDRHSGNTIYF. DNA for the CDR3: TGTGCCAGCAGTTCCCCGGACAGGCACTCTGGAAACACCATATATTTT.

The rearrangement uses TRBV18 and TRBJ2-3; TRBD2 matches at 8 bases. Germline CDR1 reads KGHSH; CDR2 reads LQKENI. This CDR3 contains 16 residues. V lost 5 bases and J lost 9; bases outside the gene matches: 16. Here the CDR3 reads CASSDSGEAQQGTQYF. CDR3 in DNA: TGTGCCAGCTCAGATAGCGGGGAGGCGCAGCAGGGGACGCAGTATTTT.

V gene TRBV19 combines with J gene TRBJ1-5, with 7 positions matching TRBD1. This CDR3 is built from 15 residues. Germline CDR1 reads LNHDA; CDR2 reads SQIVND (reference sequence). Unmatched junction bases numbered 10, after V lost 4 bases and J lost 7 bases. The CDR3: CASSTGQIKWQPQHF. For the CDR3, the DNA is TGTGCCAGTAGTACGGGACAGATAAAGTGGCAGCCCCAGCATTTT. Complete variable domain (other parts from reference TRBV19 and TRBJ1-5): DGGITQSPKYLFRKEGQNVTLSCEQNLNHDAMYWYRQDPGQGLRLIYYSQIVNDFQKGDIAEGYSVSREKKESFPLTVTSAQKNPTAFYLCASSTGQIKWQPQHFGDGTRLSIL.

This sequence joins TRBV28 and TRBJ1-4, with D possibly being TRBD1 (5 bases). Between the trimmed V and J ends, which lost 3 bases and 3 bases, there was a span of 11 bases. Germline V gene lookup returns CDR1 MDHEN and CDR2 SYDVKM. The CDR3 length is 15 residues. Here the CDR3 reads CASSFQAGPNEKLFF. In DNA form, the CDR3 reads TGTGCCAGCAGTTTTCAGGCAGGGCCTAATGAAAAACTGTTTTTT.

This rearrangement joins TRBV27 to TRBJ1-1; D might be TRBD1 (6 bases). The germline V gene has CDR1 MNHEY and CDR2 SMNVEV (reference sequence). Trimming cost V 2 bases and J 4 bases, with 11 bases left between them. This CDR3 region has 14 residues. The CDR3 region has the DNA TGTGCCAGCAGTTTAAGGGTCAGGGGCACTGAAGCTTTCTTT. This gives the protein CASSLRVRGTEAFF.